The rows below give T cell receptor beta chains drawn from one sample of a study of cytomegalovirus exposure and HLA in healthy donors. The assay was immunoSEQ multiplex PCR, and TCRdb's table has in-frame clones only and misses some. The sample records roughly 240,000 clones, approximately 84% being singletons. The sequencing input was PBMCs. All receptors come from a girl under 10 years old in good health and CMV-seronegative. CDR3s include the opening cysteine and the closing phenylalanine or tryptophan. A D gene is named only where the DNA matches it firmly. A clone size is listed for some rows: how often the clone was seen (once, few, many), or a class if it is expanded.

DNA | CDR3 | V | D | J | size
TGTGCCAGCAGCCAAGACAGCGGGAGGGCCAGGGGCACAGATACGCAGTATTTT | CASSQDSGRARGTDTQYF | TRBV4-2 | TRBD2 | TRBJ2-3 | -
TGTGCCAGCAGTGGGGCCTCAGGGGGCAATGGAAACACCATATATTTT | CASSGASGGNGNTIYF | TRBV2 | TRBD1 | TRBJ1-3 | -
TGTGCCAGCGGACAACCGAACACTGAAGCTTTCTTT | CASGQPNTEAFF | TRBV6-5 | - | TRBJ1-1 | -
TGTGCCAGCAGCTGGGGGGGGACCTACCAAGAGACCCAGTACTTC | CASSWGGTYQETQYF | TRBV5-4 | TRBD2 | TRBJ2-5 | -
TGTGCCAGCAGGACCGGGACTAGTCCCGATACGCAGTATTTT | CASRTGTSPDTQYF | TRBV6-5 | TRBD2 | TRBJ2-3 | -
TGTGCCAGCAGCTTAGGACAGGGTTCACCCCTCCACTTT | CASSLGQGSPLHF | TRBV7-3 | TRBD1 | TRBJ1-6 | few
TGTGCCAGCAGCTTATTCCCCGGAGCTTTCTTT | CASSLFPGAFF | TRBV7-9 | - | TRBJ1-1 | -
TGTGCCAGCTCACCTCAAGGGACAGTCGGCTACACCTTC | CASSPQGTVGYTF | TRBV18 | TRBD1 | TRBJ1-2 | -
TGTGCCAGCAGTCCTACATGGACAGGGATCTCCAATCAGCCCCAGCATTTT | CASSPTWTGISNQPQHF | TRBV27 | TRBD1 | TRBJ1-5 | -
TGTGCCAGCAGTGAGATAGCGGGAGTGGGGGAGACCCAGTACTTC | CASSEIAGVGETQYF | TRBV2 | TRBD2 | TRBJ2-5 | -
TGCGCCAGCAGCTGGGGACAGGGGGGGAACACTGAAGCTTTCTTT | CASSWGQGGNTEAFF | TRBV5-1 | TRBD1 | TRBJ1-1 | -
TGCGCCAGCAGCCAGGGACAGGGGATAGCGGGCACTGAAGCTTTCTTT | CASSQGQGIAGTEAFF | TRBV5-1 | TRBD1 | TRBJ1-1 | -
TGTGCCTGGAGTGTTGCGGGGGGAGGCACAGATACGCAGTATTTT | CAWSVAGGGTDTQYF | TRBV30 | TRBD2 | TRBJ2-3 | -
TGTGCCAGCTCTGAGAGGTGGGAGCAGTTCTTC | CASSERWEQFF | TRBV6-1 | - | TRBJ2-1 | once
TGTGCCAGCAGCTTACAGCCGACTGTCAATTCACCCCTCCACTTT | CASSLQPTVNSPLHF | TRBV7-3 | - | TRBJ1-6 | few
TGCGCCAGCAGCTTGCGGTTCTCCGAAAAACTGTTTTTT | CASSLRFSEKLFF | TRBV5-1 | - | TRBJ1-4 | -
TGTGCCAGCAGCTTTAGGAACGGACAGGAGTATAATTCACCCCTCCACTTT | CASSFRNGQEYNSPLHF | TRBV13 | TRBD1 | TRBJ1-6 | -
TGTGCCACCCGGGACAGGGATTTCGACGAGCAGTACTTC | CATRDRDFDEQYF | TRBV19 | TRBD1 | TRBJ2-7 | -
TGTGCCAGCAGCGGCTCGAGGTCCTACGAGCAGTACTTC | CASSGSRSYEQYF | TRBV7-6 | - | TRBJ2-7 | -
TGCGCCAGCAGCCCTGGTGGGGGGACAGTCTCTGGGGCCAACGTCCTGACTTTC | CASSPGGGTVSGANVLTF | TRBV5-1 | - | TRBJ2-6 | -
TGTGCCAGCAGTGACTGGGGGGCTAGCGGGAGTGCAGATACGCAGTATTTT | CASSDWGASGSADTQYF | TRBV6-1 | TRBD2 | TRBJ2-3 | -
TGTGCCAGTAGTATTAAGGGAGCTGGAAACACCATATATTTT | CASSIKGAGNTIYF | TRBV19 | - | TRBJ1-3 | -
TGTGCCAGCAGTTCGACAGGGTACAGCAATCAGCCCCAGCATTTT | CASSSTGYSNQPQHF | TRBV6-5 | TRBD1 | TRBJ1-5 | few
TGTGCCAGCACTAACCCCGGGACTAGCGACCACGAGCAGTACTTC | CASTNPGTSDHEQYF | TRBV6-1 | TRBD2 | TRBJ2-7 | -
TGTGCCAGCAGCCTACTAGCGGGAGGGGTCTACGAGCAGTACTTC | CASSLLAGGVYEQYF | TRBV6-5 | TRBD2 | TRBJ2-7 | -
TGCGCCAGCAGCTCCGGAGGCGGCTCTGGAAACACCATATATTTT | CASSSGGGSGNTIYF | TRBV5-1 | - | TRBJ1-3 | -
TGTGCCAGCAGCGCCGGAGGGAAACTGTTTTTT | CASSAGGKLFF | TRBV9 | - | TRBJ1-4 | once
TGTGCCAGCAGTTTCTCTGGAGCGGGAGCCTTCGGAAAAGAGACCCAGTACTTC | CASSFSGAGAFGKETQYF | TRBV7-9 | TRBD2 | TRBJ2-5 | once
TGTGCCAGCAGCTCCACAATCCCTAGTTCTGGGGCCAACGTCCTGACTTTC | CASSSTIPSSGANVLTF | TRBV7-9 | - | TRBJ2-6 | -
TGTGCCAGCAGCTTCAGGGGGCGGAACACTGAAGCTTTCTTT | CASSFRGRNTEAFF | TRBV7-9 | TRBD1 | TRBJ1-1 | -